This record concerns one T cell receptor (beta chain) sequence. Antigen: not known. The source of the sample is a study of identical twins. Study-level results: Model-predicted out-of-frame TCR alpha sharing fell below observed values in monozygotic twins.

TCRdb re-called the 5' RACE reads with MiXCR, one entry per CDR3 protein. The repertoire holds under 1 million distinct CDR3 sequences, with approximately 13% as singletons. In germline, CDR1 is SGHRS, CDR2 YFSETQ. The CDR3 sequence is 16 residues long. V lost 1 base and J lost 2; bases outside the gene matches: 5. This same sample was also taken into another study, of yellow fever vaccine responses in identical twins.

The receptor comes from a woman aged 18-35 years in good health. The rearrangement joins TRBV5-1 to TRBJ2-3, with TRBD2 identical over 9 bases. The sequenced sample was PBMCs. Here the CDR3 DNA reads TGCGCCAGCAGCTTGCCTGCGGGAGGGGCCACAGATACGCAGTATTTT. It encodes CASSLPAGGATDTQYF.